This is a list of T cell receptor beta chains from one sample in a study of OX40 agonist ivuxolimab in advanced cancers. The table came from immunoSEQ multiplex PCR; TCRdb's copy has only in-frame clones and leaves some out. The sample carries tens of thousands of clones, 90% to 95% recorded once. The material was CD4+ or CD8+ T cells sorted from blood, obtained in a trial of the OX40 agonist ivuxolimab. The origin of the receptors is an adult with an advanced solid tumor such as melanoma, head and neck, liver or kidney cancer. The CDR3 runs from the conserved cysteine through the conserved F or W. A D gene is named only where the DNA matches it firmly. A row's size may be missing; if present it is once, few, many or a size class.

CDR3aa: CASRTGNEQFF
CDR3nt: TGTGCCAGCCGAACCGGGAATGAGCAGTTCTTC
j_gene: TRBJ2-1
v_gene: TRBV6-6
d_gene: NA
abundance: NA

CDR3aa: CASSVVDGGLSSTDTQYF
CDR3nt: TGTGCCAGCAGCGTAGTGGACGGGGGCCTATCGAGCACCGATACGCAGTATTTT
j_gene: TRBJ2-3
v_gene: TRBV9
d_gene: NA
abundance: NA

CDR3aa: CASSWGTGNYGYTF
CDR3nt: TGTGCCAGCAGCTGGGGGACAGGGAACTATGGCTACACCTTC
j_gene: TRBJ1-2
v_gene: TRBV5-6
d_gene: TRBD1
abundance: NA

CDR3aa: CASDGAATDTQYF
CDR3nt: TGTGCCAGCGATGGCGCGGCCACAGATACGCAGTATTTT
j_gene: TRBJ2-3
v_gene: TRBV6-1
d_gene: NA
abundance: NA

CDR3aa: CASSYSSGGKLFF
CDR3nt: TGTGCCAGCAGTTACTCGAGTGGGGGGAAACTGTTTTTT
j_gene: TRBJ1-4
v_gene: TRBV6-5
d_gene: NA
abundance: few

CDR3aa: CASSLAPGQPQHF
CDR3nt: TGCGCCAGCAGCCTCGCGCCAGGCCAGCCCCAGCATTTT
j_gene: TRBJ1-5
v_gene: TRBV5-1
d_gene: NA
abundance: NA

CDR3aa: CASSLTGMNTEAFF
CDR3nt: TGTGCCAGCAGCCTTACAGGGATGAACACTGAAGCTTTCTTT
j_gene: TRBJ1-1
v_gene: TRBV9
d_gene: NA
abundance: NA

CDR3aa: CASTQTSSSEQFF
CDR3nt: TGTGCCAGCACCCAAACTAGTTCCAGTGAGCAGTTCTTC
j_gene: TRBJ2-1
v_gene: TRBV7-2
d_gene: NA
abundance: NA

CDR3aa: CASSLRQITPMNTEAFF
CDR3nt: TGCGCCAGCAGCTTAAGACAGATAACCCCTATGAACACTGAAGCTTTCTTT
j_gene: TRBJ1-1
v_gene: TRBV5-1
d_gene: NA
abundance: NA

CDR3aa: CSVERTGPATDTQYF
CDR3nt: TGCAGCGTTGAGCGCACAGGGCCGGCTACAGATACGCAGTATTTT
j_gene: TRBJ2-3
v_gene: TRBV29-1
d_gene: NA
abundance: NA

CDR3aa: CASSSDFQETQYF
CDR3nt: TGTGCCAGCTCATCGGACTTCCAAGAGACCCAGTACTTC
j_gene: TRBJ2-5
v_gene: TRBV18
d_gene: NA
abundance: NA

CDR3aa: CASSWWTSKTNEQFF
CDR3nt: TGTGCCAGCAGCTGGTGGACTAGTAAGACCAATGAGCAGTTCTTC
j_gene: TRBJ2-1
v_gene: TRBV5-6
d_gene: TRBD2
abundance: NA

CDR3aa: CASSHRLAGSPYEQYF
CDR3nt: TGCGCCAGCAGCCACAGACTAGCGGGGAGTCCCTACGAGCAGTACTTC
j_gene: TRBJ2-7
v_gene: TRBV4-1
d_gene: TRBD2
abundance: NA

CDR3aa: CASSQLESDEQFF
CDR3nt: TGTGCCAGCAGCCAACTAGAGTCCGATGAGCAGTTCTTC
j_gene: TRBJ2-1
v_gene: TRBV6-1
d_gene: NA
abundance: NA

CDR3aa: CASSAAGGPLHEQYF
CDR3nt: TGTGCCAGCAGTGCCGCGGGGGGGCCTCTCCACGAGCAGTACTTC
j_gene: TRBJ2-7
v_gene: TRBV2
d_gene: TRBD2
abundance: NA

CDR3aa: CASSLVVQRGDNEQFF
CDR3nt: TGTGCCAGCAGTTTAGTTGTACAGCGGGGGGACAATGAGCAGTTCTTC
j_gene: TRBJ2-1
v_gene: TRBV28
d_gene: TRBD2
abundance: NA

CDR3aa: CASNSGVVEQYF
CDR3nt: TGTGCCAGCAATTCAGGGGTAGTCGAGCAGTACTTC
j_gene: TRBJ2-7
v_gene: TRBV6-1
d_gene: NA
abundance: few

CDR3aa: CASSEGRNEQFF
CDR3nt: TGTGCCAGCAGCGAAGGGCGCAATGAGCAGTTCTTC
j_gene: TRBJ2-1
v_gene: TRBV9
d_gene: NA
abundance: NA

CDR3aa: CASSDGWGDSNQPQHF
CDR3nt: TGTGCCAGCAGCGATGGTTGGGGAGATAGCAATCAGCCCCAGCATTTT
j_gene: TRBJ1-5
v_gene: TRBV5-8
d_gene: NA
abundance: NA

CDR3aa: CASSDYPRGPEGLYNEQFF
CDR3nt: TGTGCCAGCAGTGATTACCCGAGGGGACCAGAGGGCCTTTACAATGAGCAGTTCTTC
j_gene: TRBJ2-1
v_gene: TRBV6-4
d_gene: NA
abundance: NA

CDR3aa: CASSLGGTPPNSPLHF
CDR3nt: TGTGCCAGCAGCTTAGGGGGTACTCCGCCAAATTCACCCCTCCACTTT
j_gene: TRBJ1-6
v_gene: TRBV13
d_gene: NA
abundance: NA

CDR3aa: CASSSQGETQYF
CDR3nt: TGTGCCAGCAGCTCCCAGGGGGAGACCCAGTACTTC
j_gene: TRBJ2-5
v_gene: TRBV13
d_gene: NA
abundance: NA

CDR3aa: CATSRGTGDDGYTF
CDR3nt: TGTGCCACCAGCAGAGGGACAGGGGATGATGGCTACACCTTC
j_gene: TRBJ1-2
v_gene: TRBV15
d_gene: TRBD1
abundance: once

CDR3aa: CASSLARVEAFF
CDR3nt: TGTGCCAGCAGCTTAGCCAGAGTTGAAGCTTTCTTT
j_gene: TRBJ1-1
v_gene: TRBV7-9
d_gene: NA
abundance: few

CDR3aa: CASSQDLILNTEAFF
CDR3nt: TGCGCCAGCAGCCAAGATCTAATACTGAACACTGAAGCTTTCTTT
j_gene: TRBJ1-1
v_gene: TRBV4-1
d_gene: NA
abundance: once

CDR3aa: CASSVAAGLSYEQYF
CDR3nt: TGTGCCAGCAGCGTAGCGGCAGGCCTGAGCTACGAGCAGTACTTC
j_gene: TRBJ2-7
v_gene: TRBV9
d_gene: NA
abundance: NA

CDR3aa: CASSGTSGPEEQYF
CDR3nt: TGTGCCAGCAGCGGGACTAGCGGGCCGGAGGAGCAGTACTTC
j_gene: TRBJ2-7
v_gene: TRBV11-3
d_gene: TRBD2
abundance: NA

CDR3aa: CSVEEVSPETQYF
CDR3nt: TGCAGCGTTGAAGAGGTGTCTCCAGAGACCCAGTACTTC
j_gene: TRBJ2-5
v_gene: TRBV29-1
d_gene: NA
abundance: NA

CDR3aa: CTSSQGPGGYQETQYF
CDR3nt: TGCACCAGCAGCCAAGGTCCCGGGGGGTACCAAGAGACCCAGTACTTC
j_gene: TRBJ2-5
v_gene: TRBV1
d_gene: NA
abundance: NA

CDR3aa: CASMRGQGAYEQYF
CDR3nt: TGTGCCAGTATGAGGGGACAGGGTGCCTACGAGCAGTACTTC
j_gene: TRBJ2-7
v_gene: TRBV19
d_gene: TRBD1
abundance: NA

CDR3aa: CASSKNHRGDF
CDR3nt: TGTGCCAGCAGCAAAAATCACAGGGGAGACTTC
j_gene: TRBJ2-4
v_gene: TRBV21-1
d_gene: NA
abundance: NA

CDR3aa: CASSLRLQGYWQYF
CDR3nt: TGTGCCAGCAGCTTGCGACTACAGGGGTATTGGCAGTACTTC
j_gene: TRBJ2-7
v_gene: TRBV5-5
d_gene: TRBD1
abundance: NA

CDR3aa: CSVVDREDTEAFF
CDR3nt: TGCAGCGTTGTGGACAGGGAAGACACTGAAGCTTTCTTT
j_gene: TRBJ1-1
v_gene: TRBV29-1
d_gene: TRBD1
abundance: NA

CDR3aa: CASSQERLHYGYTF
CDR3nt: TGCGCCAGCAGCCAAGAAAGGCTCCACTATGGCTACACCTTC
j_gene: TRBJ1-2
v_gene: TRBV4-3
d_gene: NA
abundance: NA

CDR3aa: CASSIGTDTQYF
CDR3nt: TGTGCCAGTAGTATAGGTACAGATACGCAGTATTTT
j_gene: TRBJ2-3
v_gene: TRBV19
d_gene: NA
abundance: NA

CDR3aa: CASSFQHNEQFF
CDR3nt: TGTGCCAGCAGTTTTCAGCACAATGAGCAGTTCTTC
j_gene: TRBJ2-1
v_gene: TRBV27
d_gene: NA
abundance: NA

CDR3aa: CASSLSGYHNEQFF
CDR3nt: TGTGCCAGCAGTTTAAGTGGCTACCACAATGAGCAGTTCTTC
j_gene: TRBJ2-1
v_gene: TRBV27
d_gene: NA
abundance: few

CDR3aa: CASSPRDRGGTGELFF
CDR3nt: TGTGCCAGCAGCCCCCGGGACAGGGGAGGCACCGGGGAGCTGTTTTTT
j_gene: TRBJ2-2
v_gene: TRBV7-2
d_gene: TRBD1
abundance: NA

CDR3aa: CASSYRQPAPYNEQFF
CDR3nt: TGTGCCAGCAGTTATAGGCAACCCGCCCCCTACAATGAGCAGTTCTTC
j_gene: TRBJ2-1
v_gene: TRBV6-6
d_gene: NA
abundance: NA

CDR3aa: CASSSFPGLASGELFF
CDR3nt: TGTGCCAGCAGTTCCTTCCCGGGACTAGCTTCCGGGGAGCTGTTTTTT
j_gene: TRBJ2-2
v_gene: TRBV27
d_gene: TRBD2
abundance: NA

CDR3aa: CASSHTIDSDYGYTF
CDR3nt: TGTGCCAGCAGTCACACTATTGACAGCGACTATGGCTACACCTTC
j_gene: TRBJ1-2
v_gene: TRBV13
d_gene: NA
abundance: NA

CDR3aa: CGWNQPQHF
CDR3nt: TGCGGGTGGAATCAGCCCCAGCATTTT
j_gene: TRBJ1-5
v_gene: TRBV21-1
d_gene: NA
abundance: few

CDR3aa: CASSVELAANTGELFF
CDR3nt: TGTGCCAGCAGCGTAGAACTAGCGGCTAACACCGGGGAGCTGTTTTTT
j_gene: TRBJ2-2
v_gene: TRBV9
d_gene: TRBD2
abundance: NA

CDR3aa: CASSYANTEAFF
CDR3nt: TGTGCCAGCAGCTACGCCAACACTGAAGCTTTCTTT
j_gene: TRBJ1-1
v_gene: TRBV5-4
d_gene: NA
abundance: NA

CDR3aa: CASSLAGHEQYF
CDR3nt: TGTGCCAGCAGCTTGGCAGGGCACGAGCAGTACTTC
j_gene: TRBJ2-7
v_gene: TRBV11-2
d_gene: NA
abundance: once

CDR3aa: CAWSMGQGSTEAFF
CDR3nt: TGTGCCTGGAGTATGGGGCAGGGGTCCACTGAAGCTTTCTTT
j_gene: TRBJ1-1
v_gene: TRBV30
d_gene: NA
abundance: NA

CDR3aa: CSVAQGAGTEAFF
CDR3nt: TGCAGCGTTGCGCAGGGGGCGGGAACTGAAGCTTTCTTT
j_gene: TRBJ1-1
v_gene: TRBV29-1
d_gene: TRBD1
abundance: NA